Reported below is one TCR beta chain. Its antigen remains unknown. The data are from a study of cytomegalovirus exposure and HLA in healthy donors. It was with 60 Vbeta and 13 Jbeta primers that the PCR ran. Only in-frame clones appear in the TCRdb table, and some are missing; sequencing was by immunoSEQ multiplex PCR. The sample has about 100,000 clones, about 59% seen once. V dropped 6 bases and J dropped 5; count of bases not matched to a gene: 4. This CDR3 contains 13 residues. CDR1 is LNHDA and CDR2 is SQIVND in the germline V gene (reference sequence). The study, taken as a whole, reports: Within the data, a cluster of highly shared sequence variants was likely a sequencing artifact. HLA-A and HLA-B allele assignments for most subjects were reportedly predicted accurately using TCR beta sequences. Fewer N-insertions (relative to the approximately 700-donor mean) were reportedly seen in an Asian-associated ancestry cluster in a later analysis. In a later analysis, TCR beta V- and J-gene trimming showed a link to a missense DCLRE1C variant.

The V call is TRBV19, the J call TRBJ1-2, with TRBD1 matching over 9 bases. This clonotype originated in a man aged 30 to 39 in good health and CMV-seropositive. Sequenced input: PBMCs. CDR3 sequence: CASRGTGPYGYTF. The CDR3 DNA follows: TGTGCCAGTAGGGGGACAGGGCCGTATGGCTACACCTTC.